The T cell receptor (beta chain) under discussion was sequenced for a study of CD8 T cells in ankylosing spondylitis. This clonotype was found a few times. Antigen unknown. Study-level findings and limits: Some of these motif variants have turned up before, in reports on reactive arthritis synovial fluid and blood. Ankylosing spondylitis blood seemed to carry a telltale TCR beta motif made of several highly homologous variants. In peripheral blood, disease-linked CD8+ clones occurred at relatively low frequencies.

TCRdb passed the 5' RACE reads through MiXCR, listing each CDR3 protein once. This sample has 470,000 or so distinct CDR3 sequences, with about 24% found just once. V lost 0 bases to trimming and J lost 10 bases, with 12 bases between them. This CDR3 has 13 residues. Germline V gives CDR1 MNHEY, CDR2 SVGAGI. The clonotype comes from a male donor with ankylosing spondylitis. The genes are TRBV6-5 and TRBJ1-1; TRBD1 might be the D (6 bases). The sequenced material came from blood, either unsorted or a sorted T cell fraction (not recorded which). CDR3 loop: CASSYSGAFGAFF. As DNA, the CDR3 is TGTGCCAGCAGTTACTCGGGGGCTTTCGGAGCTTTCTTT.